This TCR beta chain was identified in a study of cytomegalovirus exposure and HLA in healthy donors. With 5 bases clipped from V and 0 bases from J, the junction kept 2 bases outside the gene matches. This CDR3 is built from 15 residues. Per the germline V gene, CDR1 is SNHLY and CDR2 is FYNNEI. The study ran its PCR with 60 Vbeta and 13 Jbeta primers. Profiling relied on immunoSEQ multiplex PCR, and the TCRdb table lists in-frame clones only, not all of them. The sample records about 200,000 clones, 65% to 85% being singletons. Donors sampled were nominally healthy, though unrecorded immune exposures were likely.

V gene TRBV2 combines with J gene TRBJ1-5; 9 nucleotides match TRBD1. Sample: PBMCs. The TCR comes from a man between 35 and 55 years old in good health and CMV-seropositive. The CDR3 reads CASSSTGGSNQPQHF. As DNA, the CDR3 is TGTGCCAGCAGTTCGACAGGGGGTAGCAATCAGCCCCAGCATTTT. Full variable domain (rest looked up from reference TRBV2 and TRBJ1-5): EPEVTQTPSHQVTQMGQEVILRCVPISNHLYFYWYRQILGQKVEFLVSFYNNEISEKSEIFDDQFSVERPDGSNFTLKIRSTKLEDSAMYFCASSSTGGSNQPQHFGDGTRLSIL.